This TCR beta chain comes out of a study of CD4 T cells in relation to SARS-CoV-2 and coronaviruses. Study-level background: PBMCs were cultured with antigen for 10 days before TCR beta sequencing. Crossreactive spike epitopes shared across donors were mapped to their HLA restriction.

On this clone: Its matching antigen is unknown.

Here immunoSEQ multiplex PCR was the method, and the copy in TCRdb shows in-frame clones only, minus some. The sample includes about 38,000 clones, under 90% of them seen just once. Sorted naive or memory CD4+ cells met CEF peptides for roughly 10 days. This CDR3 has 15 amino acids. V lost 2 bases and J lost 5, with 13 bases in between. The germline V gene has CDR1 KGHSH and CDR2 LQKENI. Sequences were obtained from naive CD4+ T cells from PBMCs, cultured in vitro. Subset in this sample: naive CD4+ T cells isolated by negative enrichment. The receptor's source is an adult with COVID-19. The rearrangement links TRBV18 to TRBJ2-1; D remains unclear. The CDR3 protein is CASSPVNTLNNEQFF. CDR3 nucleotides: TGTGCCAGCTCACCAGTTAATACACTTAACAATGAGCAGTTCTTC.